This T cell receptor (beta chain) was profiled in a study of T-cell reconstitution after alpha-beta-depleted transplantation in children. Study-level findings and limits: About two months after transplant, alpha-beta T cells reportedly came from several hundred expanded graft clones. High day-60 TCRbeta diversity in some patients came from surviving recipient T cells and thymic progenitors. It was newly produced T cells that mostly accounted for T-cell counts and diversity one year after transplant.

The CDR3 contains 15 residues. Per germline, CDR1 KGHDR and CDR2 SFDVKD. Details on this clonotype: No antigen is known for it. A much larger clone lies one base from this, so it may be a read error.

TCRbeta library preparation incorporated unique molecular identifiers. Via MiXCR, TCRdb re-called the PCR reads, giving one row per CDR3 protein. The sample consists of approximately 520,000 distinct CDR3 sequences, roughly an eighth of them appearing once. Sequenced here: PBMCs, mostly from graft donor cells, sampled 180 days after TCRalphabeta/CD19-depleted stem cell transplant. The chain links TRBV24-1 to TRBJ2-1; D not certain. This TCR came from a female patient aged 2-9 years who had a stem cell transplant for aplastic anemia, so the T cells may come from the graft donor. The CDR3 nucleotides read TGTGCCACCAGTGAAGGTACCGTTGGTTGGAATGAGCATTTCTTC. This codes for CATSEGTVGWNEHFF.